Shown below are 6 T cell receptor beta chains from a single sample sequenced in a study of shared clonotypes between healthy human individuals. Clones were read by immunoSEQ multiplex PCR, and TCRdb kept only the in-frame ones, dropping some. The table includes roughly 2.1 million clones, 90% to 95% detected once. CD45RO-negative, CCR7-selected cells formed the naive CD8 fraction, which excluded terminally differentiated effector memory CD45RA+ cells. What was sequenced was naive CD8+ T cells from PBMCs. Receptors originate from a man between 18 and 29 years old in good health. Some clones in this sample may be carry-over from other donors' samples.

J is TRBJ2-4 and V is TRBV11-2, with 9 bases identical to TRBD2. Germline V gives CDR1 SGHAT, CDR2 FQNNGV. The ends lost 2 bases at V and 3 bases at J; junction bases unmatched: 2. This CDR3 region has 15 residues. CDR3 in DNA: TGTGCCAGCAGCTTATGGACTAGCGTCAAAAACATTCAGTACTTC. This encodes CASSLWTSVKNIQYF.

The genes are TRBV5-6 and TRBJ2-7; 7 bases line up with TRBD1. Trimming took 3 bases from V and 5 from J; bases not matched to a gene: 8. The CDR3 is 14 amino acids. Germline-derived CDR1 and CDR2 are SGHDT and YYEEEE. The CDR3 protein is CASSSRQGFHEQYF. The CDR3 DNA follows: TGTGCCAGCAGCTCCCGACAGGGATTCCACGAGCAGTACTTC.

The chain couples TRBV27 to TRBJ2-1; 14 nucleotides align to TRBD2. The J segment lost 8 bases and the V segment lost 7 bases, leaving 10 bases of the junction unmatched. There are 16 residues in the CDR3. The V gene's germline CDR1 is MNHEY and CDR2 SMNVEV (reference sequence). As DNA, the CDR3 is TGTGCCAGCACCCCCGGGACTAGCGGGAGTCGATATGAGCAGTTCTTC. It specifies CASTPGTSGSRYEQFF.

V usage is TRBV30 and J usage is TRBJ1-5; D is ambiguous. The CDR3 totals 14 residues. The V end was cut by 2 bases, the J end by 7 bases, with 15 bases between. Germline CDR1 is GTSNPN and CDR2 is SVGIG (reference sequence). In DNA, the CDR3 is TGTGCCTGGAGTCCGACCAGCGGGAGGCAGCCCCAGCATTTT. Its translation: CAWSPTSGRQPQHF.

This CDR3 reads CASSADRKGASTDTQYF. The CDR3 DNA follows: TGTGCCAGCAGCGCGGATAGAAAGGGGGCTTCCACAGATACGCAGTATTTT. The chain has TRBV9 and TRBJ2-3; 7 bases agree with TRBD1. CDR3 length equals 17 residues. Germline assignment: CDR1 SGDLS and CDR2 YYNGEE. V dropped 3 bases and J dropped 2; count of bases not matched to a gene: 12.

The rearrangement links TRBV5-4 to TRBJ2-7, with D possibly TRBD2 on 5 matching bases. CDR1 and CDR2 from the germline V gene are SGHNT and YYREEE (reference sequence). V gave up 0 bases and J gave up 7 bases, with 26 bases separating them. The CDR3 loop spans 18 amino acids. CDR3: CASSLAEGVGPHPGEQYF. As DNA, the CDR3 is TGTGCCAGCAGCTTGGCTGAGGGAGTGGGCCCTCACCCGGGGGAGCAGTACTTC.